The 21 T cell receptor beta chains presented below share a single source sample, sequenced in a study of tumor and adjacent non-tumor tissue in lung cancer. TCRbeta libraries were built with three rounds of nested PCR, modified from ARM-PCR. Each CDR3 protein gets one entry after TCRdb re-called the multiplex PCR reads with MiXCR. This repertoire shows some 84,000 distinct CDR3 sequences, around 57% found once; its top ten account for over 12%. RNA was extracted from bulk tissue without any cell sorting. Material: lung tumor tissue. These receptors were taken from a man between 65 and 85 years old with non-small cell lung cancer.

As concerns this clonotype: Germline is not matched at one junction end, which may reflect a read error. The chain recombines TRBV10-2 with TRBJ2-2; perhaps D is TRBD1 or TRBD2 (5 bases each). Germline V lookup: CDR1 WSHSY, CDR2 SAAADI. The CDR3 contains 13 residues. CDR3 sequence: CTSRRGDTGELFF. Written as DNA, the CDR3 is TGCACCAGCAGAAGAGGGGACACCGGGGAGCTGTTTTTT.

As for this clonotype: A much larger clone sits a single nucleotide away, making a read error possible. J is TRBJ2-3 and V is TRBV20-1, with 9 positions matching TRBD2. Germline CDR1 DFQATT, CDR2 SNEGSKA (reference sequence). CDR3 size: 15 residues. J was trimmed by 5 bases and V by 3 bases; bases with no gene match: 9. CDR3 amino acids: CSASGGGRALDTQYF. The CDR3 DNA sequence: TGCAGTGCTAGTGGCGGCGGGAGGGCCCTAGATACGCAGTATTTT.

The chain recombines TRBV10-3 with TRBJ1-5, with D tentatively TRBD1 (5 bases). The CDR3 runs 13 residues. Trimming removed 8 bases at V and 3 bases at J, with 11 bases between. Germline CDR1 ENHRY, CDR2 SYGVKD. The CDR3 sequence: CAIGTGDNQPQHF. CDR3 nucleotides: TGTGCCATCGGGACTGGAGACAATCAGCCCCAGCATTTT.

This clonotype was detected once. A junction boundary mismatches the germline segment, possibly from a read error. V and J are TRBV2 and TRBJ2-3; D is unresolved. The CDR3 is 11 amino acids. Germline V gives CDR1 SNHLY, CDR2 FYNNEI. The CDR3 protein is CDSSEIDTHYF. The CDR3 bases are TGTGACAGCAGTGAAATAGATACGCACTATTTT.

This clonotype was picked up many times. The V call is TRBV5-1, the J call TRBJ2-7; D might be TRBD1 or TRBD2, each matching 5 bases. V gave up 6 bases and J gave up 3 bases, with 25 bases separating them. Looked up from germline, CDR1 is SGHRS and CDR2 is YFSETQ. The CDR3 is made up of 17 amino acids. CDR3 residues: CASTLSPVGTVGYEQYF. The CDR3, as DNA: TGCGCCAGCACCCTTTCCCCCGTTGGGACCGTGGGCTACGAGCAGTACTTC.

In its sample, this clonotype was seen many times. CDR3 sequence: CASTGGETQYF. In nucleotides, the CDR3 is TGTGCCAGCACCGGAGGGGAGACCCAGTACTTC. The genes are TRBV12-3 or TRBV12-4 and TRBJ2-5, with D possibly TRBD2 on 6 matching bases. Trimming removed 7 bases at V and 5 bases at J, with 8 bases between. The CDR3 covers 11 residues.

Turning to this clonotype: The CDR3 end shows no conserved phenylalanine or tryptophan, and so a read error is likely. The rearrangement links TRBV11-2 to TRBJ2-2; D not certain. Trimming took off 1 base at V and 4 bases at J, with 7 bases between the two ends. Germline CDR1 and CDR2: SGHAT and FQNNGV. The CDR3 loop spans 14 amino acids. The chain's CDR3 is CASSLVMVTGELFV. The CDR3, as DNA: TGTGCCAGCAGCTTAGTCATGGTCACCGGGGAGCTGTTTGTT.

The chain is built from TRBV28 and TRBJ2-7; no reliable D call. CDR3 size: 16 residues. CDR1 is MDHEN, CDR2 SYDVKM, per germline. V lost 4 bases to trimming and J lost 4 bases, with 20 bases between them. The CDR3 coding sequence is TGTGCCAGCAGTTCCCATCCCACTCCAGTCGGGTACGAGCAGTACTTC. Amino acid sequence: CASSSHPTPVGYEQYF.

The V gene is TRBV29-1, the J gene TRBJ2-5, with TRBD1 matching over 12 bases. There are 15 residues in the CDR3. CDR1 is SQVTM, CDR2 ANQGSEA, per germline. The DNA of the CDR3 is TGCAATGTTGAAGGGGACAGGGGGCACGGGGAGACCCAGTACTTC. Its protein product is CNVEGDRGHGETQYF.

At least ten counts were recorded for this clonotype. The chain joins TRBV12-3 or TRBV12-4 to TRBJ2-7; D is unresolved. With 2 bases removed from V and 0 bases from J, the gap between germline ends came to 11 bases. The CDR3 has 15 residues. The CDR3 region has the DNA TGTGCCAGCAGTTTAAGGCACATCCGCTCCTACGAGCAGTACTTC. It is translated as CASSLRHIRSYEQYF.

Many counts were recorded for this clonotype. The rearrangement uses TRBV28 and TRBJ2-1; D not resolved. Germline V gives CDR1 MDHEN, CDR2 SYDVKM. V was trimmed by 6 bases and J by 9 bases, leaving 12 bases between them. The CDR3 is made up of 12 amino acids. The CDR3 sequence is CASSPWVGEQFF. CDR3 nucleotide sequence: TGTGCCAGCAGCCCATGGGTAGGTGAGCAGTTCTTC. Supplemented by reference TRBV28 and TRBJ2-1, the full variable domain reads DVKVTQSSRYLVKRTGEKVFLECVQDMDHENMFWYRQDPGLGLRLIYFSYDVKMKEKGDIPEGYSVSREKKERFSLILESASTNQTSMYLCASSPWVGEQFFGPGTRLTVL.

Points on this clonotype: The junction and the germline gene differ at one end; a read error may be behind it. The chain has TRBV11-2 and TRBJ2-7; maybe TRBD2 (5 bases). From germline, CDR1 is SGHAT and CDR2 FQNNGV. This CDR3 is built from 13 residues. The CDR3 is CASSLGGPYERYF. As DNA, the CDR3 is TGTGCCAGCAGCCTCGGAGGTCCCTACGAGCGGTACTTT.

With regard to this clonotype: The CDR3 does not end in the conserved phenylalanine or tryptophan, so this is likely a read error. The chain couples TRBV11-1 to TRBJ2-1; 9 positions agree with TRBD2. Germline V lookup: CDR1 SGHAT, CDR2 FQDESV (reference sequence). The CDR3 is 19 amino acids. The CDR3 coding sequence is TGTGCCAGTAGCTCCAGACTAGCGGTAGCCCACAGCTCCTACAATGAGCAGTTCATC. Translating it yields CASSSRLAVAHSSYNEQFI.

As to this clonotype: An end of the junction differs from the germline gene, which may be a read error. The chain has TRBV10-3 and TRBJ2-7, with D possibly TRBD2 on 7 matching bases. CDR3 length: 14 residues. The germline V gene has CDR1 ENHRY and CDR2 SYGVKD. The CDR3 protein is CAIGLGGGSYEHYF. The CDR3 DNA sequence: TGTGCCATCGGGTTGGGAGGGGGATCCTACGAGCACTACTTC.

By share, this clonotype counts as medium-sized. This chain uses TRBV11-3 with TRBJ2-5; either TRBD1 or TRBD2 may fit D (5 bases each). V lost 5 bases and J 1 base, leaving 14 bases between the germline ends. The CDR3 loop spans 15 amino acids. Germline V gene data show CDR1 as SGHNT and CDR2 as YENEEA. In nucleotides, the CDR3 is TGTGCCAGCAGCCCTGGGGGATGGGTCCAAGAGACCCAGTACTTC. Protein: CASSPGGWVQETQYF.

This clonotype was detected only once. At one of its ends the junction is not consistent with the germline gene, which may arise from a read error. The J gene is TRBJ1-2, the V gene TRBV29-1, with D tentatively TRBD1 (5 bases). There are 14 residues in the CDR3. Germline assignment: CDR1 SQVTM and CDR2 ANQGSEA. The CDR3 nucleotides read TGTAGCGTTGAGAGACAGTGGGAACCCTATGGCTACACCTTC. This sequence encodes CSVERQWEPYGYTF.

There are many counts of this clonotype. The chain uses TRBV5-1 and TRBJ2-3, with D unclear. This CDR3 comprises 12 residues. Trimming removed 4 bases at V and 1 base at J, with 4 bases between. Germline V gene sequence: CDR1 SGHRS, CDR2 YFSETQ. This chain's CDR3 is CASSVGTDTQYF. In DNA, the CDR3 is TGCGCCAGCAGCGTGGGCACAGATACGCAGTATTTT.

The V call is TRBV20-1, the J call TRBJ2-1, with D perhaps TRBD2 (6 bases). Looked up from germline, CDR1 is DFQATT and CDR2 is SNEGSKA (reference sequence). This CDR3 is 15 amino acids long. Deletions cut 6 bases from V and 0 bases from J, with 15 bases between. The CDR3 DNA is TGCAGTGCCCCACCGCGGGAAGGCTCCTACAATGAGCAGTTCTTC. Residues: CSAPPREGSYNEQFF.

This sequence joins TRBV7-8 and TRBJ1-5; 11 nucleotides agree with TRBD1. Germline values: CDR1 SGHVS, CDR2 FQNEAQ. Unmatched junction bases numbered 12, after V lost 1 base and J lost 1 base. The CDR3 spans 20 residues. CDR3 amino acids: CASSLESGQGGSWSNQPQHF. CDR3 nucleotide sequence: TGTGCCAGCAGCTTAGAGTCGGGACAGGGGGGTTCTTGGAGCAATCAGCCCCAGCATTTT.

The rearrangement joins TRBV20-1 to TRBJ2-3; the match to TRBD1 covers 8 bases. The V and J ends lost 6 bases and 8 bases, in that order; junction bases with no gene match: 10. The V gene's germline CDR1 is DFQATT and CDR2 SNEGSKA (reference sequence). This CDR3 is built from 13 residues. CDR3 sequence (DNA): TGCAGTGCGCCGGGAGACAGGGGAGGTACGCAGTATTTT. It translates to CSAPGDRGGTQYF.

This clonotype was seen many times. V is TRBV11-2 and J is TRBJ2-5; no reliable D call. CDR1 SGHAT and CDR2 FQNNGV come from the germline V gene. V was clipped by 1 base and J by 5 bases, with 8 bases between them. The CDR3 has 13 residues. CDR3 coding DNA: TGTGCCAGCAGCTTAGCCAGCTGGGAGACCCAGTACTTC. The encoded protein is CASSLASWETQYF.